These T cell receptor beta chains were read from a single sample in a study of blood T cells in healthy people across ages. TCRdb re-analysed the 5' RACE reads in MiXCR, keeping a single row per CDR3 protein. The repertoire includes about 760,000 distinct CDR3 sequences, roughly 25% of them detected once, and under 10% sits in the top ten. Separately, the same data were catalogued under a study of T cells of mothers and their children.

Sequencing was performed on blood. The origin of the receptors is a boy between 10 and 17 years old in good health. Each CDR3 is given with its conserved first and last residue. D genes are given only for firm matches. Clone size is not always given. Where it is, it says once, few, many or a class for expanded clones.

j_call clone_size d_call v_call cdr3_nt cdr3_aa
TRBJ2-5 NA TRBD2 TRBV29-1 TGCAGCGTTCGGCTAGCGGAAGAGACCCAGTACTTC CSVRLAEETQYF
TRBJ1-5 few NA TRBV6-6 TGTGCCAGCAGTTACCTGGCGGACAATCAGCCCCAGCATTTT CASSYLADNQPQHF
TRBJ1-1 NA NA TRBV10-2 TGCGCCAGCAGTTACAACAGGGACGGCACTGAAGCTTTCTTT CASSYNRDGTEAFF
TRBJ2-1 few TRBD2 TRBV10-2 TGCGCCAGCAGTGCTCCAGCGGGAAGCAGTAGTGAGCAGTTCTTC CASSAPAGSSSEQFF
TRBJ2-7 few NA TRBV6-2/TRBV6-3 TGTGCCAGCATGGATGCCTACGAGCAGTACTTC CASMDAYEQYF
TRBJ2-3 NA NA TRBV3-1 TGTGCCAGCAGCAGTCAACTAAGGCACAGCTCAGATACGCAGTATTTT CASSSQLRHSSDTQYF
TRBJ2-4 NA TRBD1 TRBV5-1 TGCGCCAGCAGGAAGACAGGGGAGGAAGGCATTCAGTACTTC CASRKTGEEGIQYF
TRBJ1-3 few NA TRBV24-1 TGTGCCACCAGTGAGGACAGCTCTTCTGGAAACACCATATATTTT CATSEDSSSGNTIYF
TRBJ2-2 few NA TRBV15 TGTGCCACCAGCAATACGGAGACGAACACCGGGGAGCTGTTTTTT CATSNTETNTGELFF
TRBJ2-7 NA NA TRBV4-3 TGCGCCAGCAGCCAAGATCGGGCAATCGAGGACGAGCAGTACTTC CASSQDRAIEDEQYF
TRBJ2-1 few TRBD2 TRBV12-5 TGTGCTAGTGGTTTATCTAGCGGGAGGGGGTACAATGAGCAGTTCTTC CASGLSSGRGYNEQFF
TRBJ2-1 many TRBD2 TRBV6-2/TRBV6-3 TGTGCCAGCAGTCCAAGCGGGGCCGCCTACAATGAGCAGTTCTTC CASSPSGAAYNEQFF
TRBJ2-3 NA TRBD2 TRBV7-2 TGTGCCAGCAGGCCGACTAGCTTAAGCACAGATACGCAGTATTTT CASRPTSLSTDTQYF
TRBJ2-7 few TRBD2 TRBV5-1 TGCGCCAGCAGTTTGATTAGCGGGGCCTCCTACGAGCAGTACTTC CASSLISGASYEQYF
TRBJ1-2 once NA TRBV7-6 TGTGCCAGCAGCTTAGCCCCGGGTGTGGATGGCTACACCTTC CASSLAPGVDGYTF
TRBJ2-3 few NA TRBV9 TGTGCCAGCAGCGTCAGCGGAACTAGCACAGATACGCAGTATTTT CASSVSGTSTDTQYF
TRBJ1-5 NA TRBD1 TRBV6-5 TGTGCCAGCAGCCTTGACAGGGCTGTGCAGCCCCAGCATTTT CASSLDRAVQPQHF
TRBJ2-7 NA NA TRBV4-1 TGCGCCAGCAGCGCTTGGGGAGGCGAGCAGTACTTC CASSAWGGEQYF
TRBJ2-2 NA TRBD1 TRBV7-2 TGTGCCAGCAGCTCGTACAGGGGGATCGGCACCGGGGAGCTGTTTTTT CASSSYRGIGTGELFF
TRBJ2-1 NA TRBD2 TRBV7-6 TGTGCCAGCTCCCCGCCGGCTAGCGGCGGGACTGACAATGAGCAGTTCTTC CASSPPASGGTDNEQFF
TRBJ2-1 NA TRBD1 TRBV13 TGTGCCAGCAGCTACCGGGACAGGGCGGGTGAGCAGTTCTTC CASSYRDRAGEQFF
TRBJ1-2 few NA TRBV6-5 TGTGCCAGCAGTCCTACCCAACAGGAGCTCTATGGCTACACCTTC CASSPTQQELYGYTF
TRBJ2-7 few NA TRBV4-3 TGCGCCAGCAGCCAAGGCCGAGACGGGACCTACGAGCAGTACTTC CASSQGRDGTYEQYF
TRBJ1-4 NA NA TRBV28 TGTGCCAGCAGTTTATGGGGGTGGGAGGGGATCGTCGGAAAACTGTTTTTT CASSLWGWEGIVGKLFF
TRBJ2-4 few NA TRBV20-1 TGCAGTGCTGAGGGGCGGGAAGCCAAAAACATTCAGTACTTC CSAEGREAKNIQYF
TRBJ2-3 many NA TRBV5-1 TGCGCCAGCAGCTCCGGGACTTCCACAGATACGCAGTATTTT CASSSGTSTDTQYF
TRBJ1-2 few TRBD1 TRBV15 TGTGCCACCAGCAGAGAGGGTGACAGGGCGGCGTTGGGCTACACCTTC CATSREGDRAALGYTF
TRBJ2-6 NA NA TRBV14 TGTGCCAGCACCCACACTGCCGGGGCCAACGTCCTGACTTTC CASTHTAGANVLTF